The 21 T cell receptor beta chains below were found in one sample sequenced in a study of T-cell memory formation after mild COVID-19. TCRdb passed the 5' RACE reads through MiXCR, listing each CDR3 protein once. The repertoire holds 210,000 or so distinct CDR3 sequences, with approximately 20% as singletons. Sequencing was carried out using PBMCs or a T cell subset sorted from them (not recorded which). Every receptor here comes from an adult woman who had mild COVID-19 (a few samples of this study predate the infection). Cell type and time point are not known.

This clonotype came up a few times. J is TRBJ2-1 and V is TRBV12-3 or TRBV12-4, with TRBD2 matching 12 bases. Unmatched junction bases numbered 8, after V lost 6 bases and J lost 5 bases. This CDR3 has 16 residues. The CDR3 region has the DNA TGTGCCAGCAGGTCACTTGGACTAGCGGGAAACAATGAGCAGTTCTTC. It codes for CASRSLGLAGNNEQFF.

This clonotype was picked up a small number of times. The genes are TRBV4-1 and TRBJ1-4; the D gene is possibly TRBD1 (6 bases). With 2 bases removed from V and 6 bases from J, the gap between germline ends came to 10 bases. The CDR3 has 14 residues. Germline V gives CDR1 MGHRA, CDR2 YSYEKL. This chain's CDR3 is CASSQRGRYEKLFF. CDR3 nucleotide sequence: TGCGCCAGCAGCCAAAGGGGGAGGTATGAAAAACTGTTTTTT.

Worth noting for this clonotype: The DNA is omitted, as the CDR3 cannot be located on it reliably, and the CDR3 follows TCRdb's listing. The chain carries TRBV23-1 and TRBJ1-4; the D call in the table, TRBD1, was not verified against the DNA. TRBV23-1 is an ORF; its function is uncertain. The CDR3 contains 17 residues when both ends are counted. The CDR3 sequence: CACHLTGVEQLMKNCFF.

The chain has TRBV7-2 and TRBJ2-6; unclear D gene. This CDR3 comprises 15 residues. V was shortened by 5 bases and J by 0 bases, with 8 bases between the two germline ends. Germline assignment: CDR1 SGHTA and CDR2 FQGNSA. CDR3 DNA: TGTGCCAGCAGCCAAAGCAGCTCTGGGGCCAACGTCCTGACTTTC. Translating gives CASSQSSSGANVLTF. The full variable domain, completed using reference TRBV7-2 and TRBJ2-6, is GAGVSQSPSNKVTEKGKDVELRCDPISGHTALYWYRQSLGQGLEFLIYFQGNSAPDKSGLPSDRFSAERTGGSVSTLTIQRTQQEDSAVYLCASSQSSSGANVLTFGAGSRLTVL.

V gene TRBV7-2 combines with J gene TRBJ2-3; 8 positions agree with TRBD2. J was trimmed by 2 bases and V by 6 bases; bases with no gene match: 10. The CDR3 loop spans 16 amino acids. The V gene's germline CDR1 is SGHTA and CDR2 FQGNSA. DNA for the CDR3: TGTGCCAGCAGAGCTCGGGCGGGAGGCGTCACAGATACGCAGTATTTT. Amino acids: CASRARAGGVTDTQYF.

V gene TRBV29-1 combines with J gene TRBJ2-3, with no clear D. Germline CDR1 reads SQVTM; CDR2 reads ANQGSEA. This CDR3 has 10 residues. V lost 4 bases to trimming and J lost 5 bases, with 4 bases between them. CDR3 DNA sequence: TGCAGCGTTGGGGGAGATACGCAGTATTTT. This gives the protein CSVGGDTQYF.

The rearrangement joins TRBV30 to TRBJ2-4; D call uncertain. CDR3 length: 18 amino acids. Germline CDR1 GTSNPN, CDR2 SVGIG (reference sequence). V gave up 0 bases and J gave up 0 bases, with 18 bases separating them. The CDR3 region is CAWSVGRPARLAKNIQYF. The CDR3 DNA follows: TGTGCCTGGAGTGTAGGTCGCCCAGCCCGTCTAGCCAAAAACATTCAGTACTTC.

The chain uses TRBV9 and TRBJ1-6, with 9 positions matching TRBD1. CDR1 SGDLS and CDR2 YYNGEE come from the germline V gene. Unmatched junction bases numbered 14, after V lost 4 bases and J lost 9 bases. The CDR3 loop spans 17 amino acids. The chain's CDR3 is CASSLYLWTGDASPLHF. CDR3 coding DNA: TGTGCCAGCAGCCTCTACCTATGGACAGGGGATGCTTCACCCCTCCACTTT. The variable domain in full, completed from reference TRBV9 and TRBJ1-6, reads DSGVTQTPKHLITATGQRVTLRCSPRSGDLSVYWYQQSLDQGLQFLIQYYNGEERAKGNILERFSAQQFPDLHSELNLSSLELGDSALYFCASSLYLWTGDASPLHFGNGTRLTVT.

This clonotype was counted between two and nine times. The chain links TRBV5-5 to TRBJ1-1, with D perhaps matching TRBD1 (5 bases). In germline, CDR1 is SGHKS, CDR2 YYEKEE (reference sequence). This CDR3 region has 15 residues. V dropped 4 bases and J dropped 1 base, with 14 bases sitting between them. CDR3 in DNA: TGTGCCAGCAGCCGAACACAGGTGGGGAACACTGAAGCTTTCTTT. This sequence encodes CASSRTQVGNTEAFF.

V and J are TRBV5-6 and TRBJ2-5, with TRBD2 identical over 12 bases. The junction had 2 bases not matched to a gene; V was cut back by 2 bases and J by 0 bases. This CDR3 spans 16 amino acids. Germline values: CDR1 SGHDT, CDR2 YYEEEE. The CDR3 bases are TGTGCCAGCAGCTTTCGGACTAGCGGGGACCAAGAGACCCAGTACTTC. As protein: CASSFRTSGDQETQYF.

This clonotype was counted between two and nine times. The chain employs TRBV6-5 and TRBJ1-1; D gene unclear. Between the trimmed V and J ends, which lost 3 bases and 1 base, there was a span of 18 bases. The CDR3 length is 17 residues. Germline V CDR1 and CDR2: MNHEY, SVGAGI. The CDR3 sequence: CASSYSDPGSANTEAFF. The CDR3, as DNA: TGTGCCAGCAGTTATTCCGACCCGGGTTCCGCGAACACTGAAGCTTTCTTT.

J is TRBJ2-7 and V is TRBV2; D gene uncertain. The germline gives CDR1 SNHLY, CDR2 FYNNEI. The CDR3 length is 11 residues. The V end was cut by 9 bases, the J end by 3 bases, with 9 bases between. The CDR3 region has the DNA TGTGCCAGTAGGAACTACTACGAGCAGTACTTC. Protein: CASRNYYEQYF.

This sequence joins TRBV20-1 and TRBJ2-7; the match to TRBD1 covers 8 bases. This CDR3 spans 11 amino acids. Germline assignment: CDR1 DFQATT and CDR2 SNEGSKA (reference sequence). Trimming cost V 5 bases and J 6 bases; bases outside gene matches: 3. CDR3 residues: CSAAGGLEQYF. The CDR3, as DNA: TGCAGTGCTGCAGGGGGCCTCGAGCAGTACTTC.

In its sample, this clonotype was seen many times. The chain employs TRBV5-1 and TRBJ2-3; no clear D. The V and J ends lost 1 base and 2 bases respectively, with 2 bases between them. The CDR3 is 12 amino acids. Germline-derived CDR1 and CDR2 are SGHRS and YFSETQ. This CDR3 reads CASSLTTDTQYF. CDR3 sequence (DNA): TGCGCCAGCAGCTTGACCACAGATACGCAGTATTTT.

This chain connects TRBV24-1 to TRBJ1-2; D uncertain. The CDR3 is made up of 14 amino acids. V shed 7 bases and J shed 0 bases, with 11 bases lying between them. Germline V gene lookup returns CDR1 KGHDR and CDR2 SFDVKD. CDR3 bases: TGTGCCACCAGGGGGAGCGGATCTAACTATGGCTACACCTTC. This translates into CATRGSGSNYGYTF.

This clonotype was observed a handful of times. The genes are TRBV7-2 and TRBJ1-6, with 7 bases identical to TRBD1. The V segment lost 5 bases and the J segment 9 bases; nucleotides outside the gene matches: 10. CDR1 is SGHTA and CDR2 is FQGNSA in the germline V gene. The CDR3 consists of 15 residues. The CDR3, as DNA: TGTGCCAGCAGCGCCCGGGACAGTAGGGGTTCACCCCTCCACTTT. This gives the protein CASSARDSRGSPLHF.

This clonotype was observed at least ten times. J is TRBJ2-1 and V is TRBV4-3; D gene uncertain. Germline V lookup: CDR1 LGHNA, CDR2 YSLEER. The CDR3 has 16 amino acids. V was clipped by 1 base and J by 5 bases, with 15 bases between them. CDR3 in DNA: TGCGCCAGCAGCCAAGGATTCAGATCCGAAGACAATGAGCAGTTCTTC. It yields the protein CASSQGFRSEDNEQFF.

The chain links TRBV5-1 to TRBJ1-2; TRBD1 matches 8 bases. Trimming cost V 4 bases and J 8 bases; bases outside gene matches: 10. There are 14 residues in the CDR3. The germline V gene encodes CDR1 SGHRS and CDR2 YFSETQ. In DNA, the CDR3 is TGCGCCAGCAGCCCCGGGACAGGCGGCGTGGGCTACACCTTC. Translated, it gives CASSPGTGGVGYTF.

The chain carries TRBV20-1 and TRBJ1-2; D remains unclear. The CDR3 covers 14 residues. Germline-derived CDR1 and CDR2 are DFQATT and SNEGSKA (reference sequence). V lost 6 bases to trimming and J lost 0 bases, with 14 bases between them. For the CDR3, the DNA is TGCAGTGCCAAGACCCTCTGGGCTAACTATGGCTACACCTTC. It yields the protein CSAKTLWANYGYTF.

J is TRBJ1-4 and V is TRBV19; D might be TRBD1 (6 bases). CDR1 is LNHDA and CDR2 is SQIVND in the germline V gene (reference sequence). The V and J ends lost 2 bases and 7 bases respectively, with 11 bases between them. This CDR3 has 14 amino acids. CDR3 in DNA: TGTGCCAGTAGTATACAGGGGTTAGGTGAAAAACTGTTTTTT. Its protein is CASSIQGLGEKLFF.

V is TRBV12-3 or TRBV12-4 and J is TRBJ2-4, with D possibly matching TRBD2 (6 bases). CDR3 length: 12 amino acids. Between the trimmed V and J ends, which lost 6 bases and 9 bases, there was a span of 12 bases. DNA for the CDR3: TGTGCCAGCAGGGGGGGAGCTCTCATTCAGTACTTC. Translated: CASRGGALIQYF.